This T cell receptor beta chain was sequenced for a study of beta chain features in type 1 diabetes. The study's findings and limits: TCRB CDR3 length was moderately but significantly reduced in all four CD4+ subsets of Type 1 diabetes patients.

Turning to this clone: The target antigen is unknown.

Reverse transcription of all isolated RNA meant that expressed TCRB transcripts were sequenced. The table came from immunoSEQ multiplex PCR; TCRdb's copy has only in-frame clones and leaves some out. The sample lists 120,000 to 150,000 clones, 10% to 15% seen once, with 1.3% in the top ten. The CDR3 contains 11 residues. Sequencing was carried out using central memory CD4+ T cells from blood. This sequence joins TRBV21-1 and TRBJ1-2. TRBV21-1 is termed a pseudogene. This clonotype was obtained from a man aged 18 to 29 with type 1 diabetes. The CDR3 DNA is TGTGCCAGCAGCAAACCCTCGGGCTACACCTTC. Encoded protein: CASSKPSGYTF.